A single sample gave rise to the 26 T cell receptor beta chains below, sequenced in a study of vaccination and CD4 T cells after COVID-19. These receptors are not linked to any known antigen. Sample treatment: approximately 11-day PBMC culture with coronavirus spike peptide pools or control peptides (ViraFEST assay). One should note that the unexposed donor's CD4+ T cells were collected before the COVID-19 pandemic (2011-2018). Cultured CD4+ T cell DNA was sequenced using the Oncomine TCR Beta short-read assay. Once CD4+ T cells had been cultured, genomic DNA was extracted from them. In TCRdb, the PCR reads were re-called with MiXCR into one record per CDR3 protein. Altogether several thousand distinct CDR3 sequences are present, 38% being singletons, with the ten largest covering 20% to 30%. Material for sequencing was CD4+ T cells from blood, cultured in vitro. The receptors derive from a human donor in good health.

CDR3: CSVSQSSNQPQHF. The CDR3 DNA sequence: TGCAGCGTTTCCCAGTCTAGCAATCAGCCCCAGCATTTT. V usage is TRBV29-1 and J usage is TRBJ1-5; D is undetermined. In germline, CDR1 is SQVTM, CDR2 ANQGSEA. The CDR3 extends over 13 amino acids. V lost 5 bases and J lost 0, with 8 bases in between.

The rearrangement uses TRBV9 and TRBJ2-5; D is possibly TRBD1 (6 bases). CDR3 length: 15 amino acids. V lost 2 bases to trimming and J lost 1 base, with 12 bases between them. Looked up from germline, CDR1 is SGDLS and CDR2 is YYNGEE. The CDR3 DNA sequence: TGTGCCAGCAGCGTGCTGGGGGACACCCAAGAGACCCAGTACTTC. Translated, it gives CASSVLGDTQETQYF. The full variable domain, its missing parts supplied by reference TRBV9 and TRBJ2-5, is DSGVTQTPKHLITATGQRVTLRCSPRSGDLSVYWYQQSLDQGLQFLIQYYNGEERAKGNILERFSAQQFPDLHSELNLSSLELGDSALYFCASSVLGDTQETQYFGPGTRLLVL.

This rearrangement joins TRBV15 to TRBJ2-4; 7 nucleotides match TRBD1. The CDR3 runs 16 residues. Germline assignment: CDR1 LNHNV and CDR2 YYDKDF (reference sequence). Germline trimming cut 5 bases from V and 1 base from J; bases unmatched to any gene: 8. The CDR3 loop reads CATSARGRSAKNIQYF. CDR3 in DNA: TGTGCCACCAGCGCGAGGGGGCGGAGTGCCAAAAACATTCAGTACTTC. The variable domain in full, with the rest retrieved from reference TRBV15 and TRBJ2-4, is DAMVIQNPRYQVTQFGKPVTLSCSQTLNHNVMYWYQQKSSQAPKLLFHYYDKDFNNEADTPDNFQSRRPNTSFCFLDIRSPGLGDTAMYLCATSARGRSAKNIQYFGAGTRLSVL.

The rearrangement joins TRBV6-1 to TRBJ2-1; 11 positions agree with TRBD2. This CDR3 has 14 residues. J gave up 8 bases and V 6 bases, and 6 bases lay outside the gene matches. The germline V gene encodes CDR1 MNHNS and CDR2 SASEGT. The CDR3 spells CASRLAGANDEQFF. The CDR3 bases are TGTGCCAGCAGACTAGCGGGAGCGAATGATGAGCAGTTCTTC.

This clonotype was picked up a small number of times. The chain carries TRBV25-1 and TRBJ1-2; D is possibly TRBD1 (5 bases). Germline V gene data show CDR1 as MGHDK and CDR2 as SYGVNS. The CDR3 is 12 residues long. The V gene lost 4 bases and the J gene lost 8 bases, with 11 bases spanning the gap. The CDR3 DNA is TGTGCCAGCAGTGTAGGGGAGTCAGGCTACACCTTC. Translated, it gives CASSVGESGYTF.

This clonotype was detected only a few times. The gene calls are TRBV7-3 and TRBJ2-2, with a weak D call TRBD2 (5 bases). CDR1 SGHTA and CDR2 FQGTGA come from the germline V gene. This CDR3 contains 14 residues. The V end lost 8 bases, the J end lost 4 bases, and 14 bases lay between the germline ends. The CDR3 region has the DNA TGTGCCAGCGGTTTGGGGAGACCCACCGGGGAGCTGTTTTTT. Its translation: CASGLGRPTGELFF.

About this clonotype itself: A read error is possible here, since a much larger clone lies one base away. CDR3 loop: CASSKGPSSYEQYF. As DNA, the CDR3 is TGTGCCAGTAGTAAGGGCCCGAGCTCCTACGAGCAGTACTTC. The genes are TRBV19 and TRBJ2-7, with no clear D. Trimming took 4 bases from V and 0 from J, leaving 10 bases between them. Germline assignment: CDR1 LNHDA and CDR2 SQIVND (reference sequence). The CDR3 covers 14 residues.

V and J are TRBV11-1 and TRBJ2-7; 7 bases are a match to TRBD1. The CDR3 contains 18 residues. Germline trimming cut 5 bases from V and 1 base from J; bases unmatched to any gene: 17. Germline CDR1 and CDR2: SGHAT and FQDESV (reference sequence). The CDR3 reads CASSRTTATGRSSYEQYF. In DNA form, the CDR3 reads TGTGCCAGCAGCCGAACCACAGCGACAGGGCGAAGTTCCTACGAGCAGTACTTC.

The rearrangement joins TRBV12-3 or TRBV12-4 to TRBJ1-6, with D possibly matching TRBD1 (5 bases). The length of the CDR3 is 15 residues. Between the trimmed V and J ends, which lost 5 bases and 9 bases, there was a span of 17 bases. The CDR3 DNA reads TGTGCCAGCAGTCCCACATCGGGGGTAGTTTCACCCCTCCACTTT. This sequence encodes CASSPTSGVVSPLHF.

In its sample, this clonotype was seen a few times. The chain has TRBV7-9 and TRBJ1-1, with unresolved D. V was shortened by 5 bases and J by 4 bases, with 14 bases between the two germline ends. Germline lookup yields CDR1 SEHNR and CDR2 FQNEAQ (reference sequence). The CDR3 has 14 residues. The CDR3 DNA reads as TGTGCCAGCAGCCCCCGACTCATAGGCACTGAAGCTTTCTTT. This gives the protein CASSPRLIGTEAFF.

This chain joins TRBV7-2 and TRBJ2-1; 7 bases are a match to TRBD2. CDR1 is SGHTA, CDR2 FQGNSA, per germline. CDR3 length: 17 residues. V lost 3 bases and J lost 2; bases outside the gene matches: 10. In DNA form, the CDR3 reads TGTGCCAGCAGCTTGAATTTCCCGGGACTAACCTACAATGAGCAGTTCTTC. Its translation is CASSLNFPGLTYNEQFF.

This clonotype was detected only once. This chain joins TRBV10-3 and TRBJ2-5; 13 nucleotides line up with TRBD2. From germline, CDR1 is ENHRY and CDR2 SYGVKD. J lost 5 bases, V lost 6 bases, and 9 bases had no gene match. The CDR3 is made up of 16 amino acids. The DNA of the CDR3 is TGTGCCATCAGGCCGGGACTAGCGGGATATGACGAGACCCAGTACTTC. It encodes CAIRPGLAGYDETQYF.

The rearrangement links TRBV20-1 to TRBJ2-7; 10 bases are shared with TRBD1. The CDR3 runs 15 residues. Germline loops: CDR1 DFQATT, CDR2 SNEGSKA (reference sequence). V lost 1 base and J lost 9; bases outside the gene matches: 12. DNA of the CDR3: TGCAGTGCTAGAGCCTCCTCGGGACAGGGGACAGGGCAGTACTTC. The encoded protein is CSARASSGQGTGQYF.

Of note for this clonotype: At one end, the junction sequence differs from germline, possibly due to a read error. This chain links TRBV7-2 with TRBJ1-2; D uncertain. CDR3 size: 13 residues. Germline loops: CDR1 SGHTA, CDR2 FQGNSA. CDR3: CAGSPGQVQGYTF. The CDR3 region has the DNA TGTGCCGGCAGCCCCGGGCAGGTCCAGGGCTACACCTTC.

The genes are TRBV24-1 and TRBJ1-2; 7 positions match TRBD1. CDR1 and CDR2 from the germline V gene are KGHDR and SFDVKD. V shed 3 bases, J shed 5 bases, and the junction held 11 bases outside the gene matches. This CDR3 region has 16 residues. The CDR3 is CATSDTSGQKTYGYTF. For the CDR3, the DNA is TGTGCCACCAGTGATACCTCGGGACAGAAGACTTATGGCTACACCTTC.

The chain joins TRBV6-1 to TRBJ1-6; D unresolved. Trimming cost V 0 bases and J 4 bases, with 7 bases left between them. Germline V CDR1 and CDR2: MNHNS, SASEGT. This CDR3 spans 15 amino acids. As DNA, the CDR3 is TGTGCCAGCAGTGAAGCTCAGGCTTATAATTCACCCCTCCACTTT. Translating gives CASSEAQAYNSPLHF.

The chain uses TRBV28 and TRBJ2-5, with D perhaps matching TRBD1 (8 bases). CDR3 length: 16 residues. V was cut by 0 bases and J by 4 bases, with 15 bases left in between. CDR1 and CDR2 (germline): MDHEN, SYDVKM. CDR3 loop: CASSLWRTGRGETQYF. As DNA, the CDR3 is TGTGCCAGCAGTTTATGGAGGACAGGGAGGGGAGAGACCCAGTACTTC.

DNA for the CDR3: TGTGCCAGCAGTCGGGGCACAGATACGCAGTATTTT. As protein: CASSRGTDTQYF. The chain uses TRBV6-2 or TRBV6-3 and TRBJ2-3; D is undetermined. This CDR3 is built from 12 residues. The ends were cut back, 5 bases at V and 1 base at J, with 4 bases in the middle. In germline, CDR1 is MNHEY, CDR2 SVGEGT.

This chain joins TRBV19 and TRBJ1-2; maybe TRBD1 (5 bases). The CDR3 is 16 residues long. The V end was cut by 5 bases, the J end by 2 bases, with 18 bases between. CDR1 is LNHDA and CDR2 is SQIVND in the germline V gene (reference sequence). CDR3: CASSLLRATVNYGYTF. Written as DNA, the CDR3 is TGTGCCAGTAGTTTACTCCGGGCGACAGTAAACTATGGCTACACCTTC.

The gene calls are TRBV6-2 or TRBV6-3 and TRBJ2-2; TRBD1 is a possible D gene (6 bases). Germline CDR1 and CDR2: MNHEY and SVGEGT. V was clipped by 7 bases and J by 0 bases, with 12 bases between them. CDR3 length equals 15 residues. The CDR3 region is CASTTGQSNTGELFF. The CDR3 DNA reads as TGTGCCAGCACCACTGGACAGTCGAACACCGGGGAGCTGTTTTTT.

This clonotype turned up a few times. The chain couples TRBV11-1 to TRBJ2-3; D ambiguous. Trimming removed 6 bases at V and 3 bases at J, with 7 bases between. This CDR3 comprises 12 residues. Germline lookup yields CDR1 SGHAT and CDR2 FQDESV (reference sequence). CDR3: CASRIDTDTQYF. DNA of the CDR3: TGTGCCAGCAGAATCGATACAGATACGCAGTATTTT.

The CDR3 loop is CATRPAGRTNYGYTF. DNA for the CDR3: TGTGCCACCCGCCCGGCGGGGCGAACTAACTATGGCTACACCTTC. This chain links TRBV28 with TRBJ1-2; a weak D match, TRBD1 (5 bases). Trimming removed 10 bases at V and 0 bases at J, with 18 bases between. Germline V gene lookup returns CDR1 MDHEN and CDR2 SYDVKM. The CDR3 covers 15 residues.

The chain links TRBV19 to TRBJ2-6; D not certain. Germline lookup yields CDR1 LNHDA and CDR2 SQIVND (reference sequence). The length of the CDR3 is 15 residues. Trimming stripped 6 bases from V and 0 bases from J, with 9 bases between. The CDR3: CASRSGASGANVLTF. DNA of the CDR3: TGTGCCAGTAGAAGTGGTGCCTCTGGGGCCAACGTCCTGACTTTC.

In the case of this clonotype: No conserved phenylalanine or tryptophan is present at the end of the CDR3, so a read error is the likely explanation. The gene calls are TRBV29-1 and TRBJ1-2, with TRBD1 matching 9 bases. Per germline, CDR1 SQVTM and CDR2 ANQGSEA. This CDR3 comprises 13 residues. V lost 7 bases and J lost 2; bases outside the gene matches: 5. The CDR3 region has the DNA TGCAGCGCCCGGGACAGGGCCAACTATGGCTACACCCTC. Its protein product is CSARDRANYGYTL.

This clonotype was observed a single time. The rearrangement joins TRBV9 to TRBJ2-7, with 8 bases aligning to TRBD2. This CDR3 region has 17 residues. V dropped 4 bases and J dropped 4; count of bases not matched to a gene: 16. Germline CDR1 and CDR2: SGDLS and YYNGEE. The CDR3 bases are TGTGCCAGCAGCACTGATGAGGGAGCGGGAGTAGTTTACGAGCAGTACTTC. This encodes CASSTDEGAGVVYEQYF. The whole variable domain, filled in from reference TRBV9 and TRBJ2-7, reads DSGVTQTPKHLITATGQRVTLRCSPRSGDLSVYWYQQSLDQGLQFLIQYYNGEERAKGNILERFSAQQFPDLHSELNLSSLELGDSALYFCASSTDEGAGVVYEQYFGPGTRLTVT.

The chain couples TRBV7-3 to TRBJ2-3; D is undetermined. Germline V lookup: CDR1 SGHTA, CDR2 FQGTGA. The CDR3 extends over 14 amino acids. Trimming stripped 1 base from V and 2 bases from J, with 7 bases between. CDR3 in DNA: TGTGCCAGCAGCTTAAGCAAACTCACAGATACGCAGTATTTT. Translated: CASSLSKLTDTQYF.